The 11 T cell receptor beta chains below come from one sample, sequenced in a study of T cell repertoires in cytomegalovirus infection. TCRdb called the reads again in MiXCR, with one record for every CDR3 protein. The table includes 650,000 to 850,000 distinct CDR3 sequences, 25% to 35% detected once. No antigen has been identified for these receptors. Material: cultured CD8+ T cells from PBMCs, obtained from culture after CMV antigen stimulation. The receptors come from a human donor in good health (CMV status not recorded). Some clones in this sample may be carry-over from other donors' samples.

This clonotype was picked up many times. This chain links TRBV28 with TRBJ2-1; TRBD1 aligns across 8 bases. J was trimmed by 3 bases and V by 7 bases; bases with no gene match: 5. This CDR3 is 14 amino acids long. In germline, CDR1 is MDHEN, CDR2 SYDVKM. CDR3 DNA: TGTGCCAGCACAGGACAGGGAGACTACAATGAGCAGTTCTTC. It encodes CASTGQGDYNEQFF.

V usage is TRBV7-9 and J usage is TRBJ1-6, with D possibly being TRBD1 (5 bases). The CDR3 is made up of 18 amino acids. Per germline, CDR1 SEHNR and CDR2 FQNEAQ (reference sequence). The V and J ends lost 2 bases and 0 bases respectively, with 14 bases between them. The CDR3 bases are TGTGCCAGCAGCTTAAGACCAGGGAAGAGCTCCTATAATTCACCCCTCCACTTT. Its translation is CASSLRPGKSSYNSPLHF.

V is TRBV12-3 or TRBV12-4 and J is TRBJ2-5, with 8 bases that match TRBD2. This CDR3 contains 15 residues. V trimming: 3 bases; J trimming: 1 base; junction bases outside the gene matches: 4. CDR3 nucleotide sequence: TGTGCCAGCAGTTTTGCGGGGGGCTTCCAAGAGACCCAGTACTTC. This encodes CASSFAGGFQETQYF.

CDR3 protein: CASGSHQDYEQYF. The CDR3 DNA follows: TGTGCCAGCGGGTCACACCAGGACTACGAGCAGTACTTC. The rearrangement links TRBV27 to TRBJ2-7; no clear D. CDR1 MNHEY and CDR2 SMNVEV come from the germline V gene (reference sequence). This CDR3 is 13 amino acids long. V gave up 8 bases and J gave up 3 bases, with 14 bases separating them.

V usage is TRBV12-3 or TRBV12-4 and J usage is TRBJ1-4; D is unresolved. CDR3 length equals 17 residues. V lost 1 base and J lost 2, with 14 bases in between. The CDR3 bases are TGTGCCAGCAGTTTAGTAGAAGGGTTGGCCACTAATGAAAAACTGTTTTTT. Its protein product is CASSLVEGLATNEKLFF.

This clonotype showed up just a few times. This chain connects TRBV27 to TRBJ2-1; tentatively, D is TRBD2 (5 bases). The CDR3 is made up of 14 amino acids. Per the germline V gene, CDR1 is MNHEY and CDR2 is SMNVEV (reference sequence). V shed 6 bases and J shed 2 bases, with 11 bases lying between them. The CDR3, as DNA: TGTGCCAGCAGCCGCGGGCTCCCCTACAATGAGCAGTTCTTC. Its translation: CASSRGLPYNEQFF.

This chain uses TRBV27 with TRBJ1-2; TRBD1 matches 7 bases. The CDR3 totals 15 residues. The V segment lost 5 bases and the J segment 4 bases; nucleotides outside the gene matches: 10. Germline V gene data show CDR1 as MNHEY and CDR2 as SMNVEV (reference sequence). CDR3 sequence reads: CASSLSRTGIYGYTF. The CDR3, as DNA: TGTGCCAGCAGTCTTAGCCGGACAGGCATCTATGGCTACACCTTC.

This clonotype was observed a few times. The V call is TRBV27, the J call TRBJ2-2; D uncertain. Germline CDR1 reads MNHEY; CDR2 reads SMNVEV (reference sequence). The V gene lost 6 bases and the J gene lost 6 bases, with 8 bases spanning the gap. The CDR3 extends over 12 amino acids. The CDR3 region is CASRRGSGELFF. The DNA for the CDR3 is TGTGCCAGCAGACGTGGGTCCGGGGAGCTGTTTTTT.

The chain joins TRBV20-1 to TRBJ1-6; the match to TRBD1 covers 10 bases. Germline-derived CDR1 and CDR2 are DFQATT and SNEGSKA (reference sequence). V lost 0 bases to trimming and J lost 6 bases; unmatched junction nucleotides: 5. The CDR3 is 16 amino acids. The CDR3 here is CSARDRQGAGNSPLHF. The CDR3, as DNA: TGCAGTGCTAGAGATAGACAGGGGGCCGGTAATTCACCCCTCCACTTT.

This clonotype was seen only a few times. The chain joins TRBV4-1 to TRBJ1-1, with D possibly being TRBD1 (5 bases). CDR1 is MGHRA, CDR2 YSYEKL, per germline. There are 17 residues in the CDR3. The V gene lost 0 bases and the J gene lost 0 bases, with 14 bases spanning the gap. DNA for the CDR3: TGCGCCAGCAGCCAAGATAAAGGACACACGGTGAACACTGAAGCTTTCTTT. The encoded protein is CASSQDKGHTVNTEAFF.

Points on this clonotype: A read error may explain this, as a much larger clone is one base away. V is TRBV10-3 and J is TRBJ2-5; 7 nucleotides line up with TRBD2. CDR1 is ENHRY, CDR2 SYGVKD, per germline. J was trimmed by 4 bases and V by 3 bases; bases with no gene match: 20. The CDR3 runs to 19 residues. Written as DNA, the CDR3 is TGTGCCATCAGTGACCCAATGACTAGCAGGGAGCAACGGGGAGAGACCCAGTACTTC. Translating it yields CAISDPMTSREQRGETQYF.